This T cell receptor beta chain was identified during a study of T cell changes during pregnancy in multiple sclerosis (dated by TCRdb to about 2019). As for the study more broadly: In women with multiple sclerosis, the researchers looked at how the T cell repertoire shifted as pregnancy progressed.

This clone was seen just once. Its recognized antigen is unknown. One base away there is no much larger clone; base qualities are not given. V trim: 4 bases; J trim: 3 bases; unmatched bases: 4. Its CDR3 holds 15 amino acids, cysteine through phenylalanine. The kept DNA is CDR3 alone, 45 bases in frame from the first base. The germline V gene specifies MRHNA as CDR1 and SNTAGT as CDR2. Receptor libraries were prepared by the immunoSEQ multiplex PCR assay. TCRdb provides this immuneACCESS table in a form limited to in-frame rearrangements. Some clones are lacking; in checked studies, under half of them reflect an unresolved V gene, and why the rest are absent is not known. The sample contains some 43,000 clones, 85% to 95% of them found a single time. Of the sample, roughly 8.1% is held by the ten largest clones.

This TCR came from a female donor with multiple sclerosis, enrolled in a pregnancy study. The sequence joins TRBV6-4 to TRBJ2-3; TRBD1 aligns with 10 central bases. The sample was CD8+ T cells from peripheral blood mononuclear cells, taken in the third trimester of pregnancy. The nucleotides are TGTGCCAGCAGTGCCCGACAGGGGGCAACAGATACGCAGTATTTT. Its protein reads: CASSARQGATDTQYF.